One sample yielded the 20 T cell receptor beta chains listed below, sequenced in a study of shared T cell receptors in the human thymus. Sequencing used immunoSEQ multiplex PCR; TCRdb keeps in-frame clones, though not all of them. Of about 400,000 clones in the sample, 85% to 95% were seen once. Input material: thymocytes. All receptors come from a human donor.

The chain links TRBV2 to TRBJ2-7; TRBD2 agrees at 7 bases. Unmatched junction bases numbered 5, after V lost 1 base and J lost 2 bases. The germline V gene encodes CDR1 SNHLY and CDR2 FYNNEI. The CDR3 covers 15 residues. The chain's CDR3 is CASSEGGGRPYEQYF. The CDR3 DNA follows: TGTGCCAGCAGTGAAGGTGGCGGGAGACCCTACGAGCAGTACTTC.

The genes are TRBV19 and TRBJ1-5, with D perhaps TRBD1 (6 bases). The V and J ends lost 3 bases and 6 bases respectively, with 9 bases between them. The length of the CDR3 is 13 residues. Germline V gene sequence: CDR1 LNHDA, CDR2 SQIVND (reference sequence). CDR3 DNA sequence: TGTGCCAGTAGTATGGGGGGCACTCAGCCCCAGCATTTT. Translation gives CASSMGGTQPQHF.

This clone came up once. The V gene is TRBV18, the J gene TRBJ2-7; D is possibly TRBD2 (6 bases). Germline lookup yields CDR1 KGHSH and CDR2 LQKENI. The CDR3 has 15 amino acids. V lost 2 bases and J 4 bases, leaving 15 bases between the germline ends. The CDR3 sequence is CASSPSSGSGYEQYF. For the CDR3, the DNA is TGTGCCAGCTCACCATCGAGCGGGTCAGGATACGAGCAGTACTTC.

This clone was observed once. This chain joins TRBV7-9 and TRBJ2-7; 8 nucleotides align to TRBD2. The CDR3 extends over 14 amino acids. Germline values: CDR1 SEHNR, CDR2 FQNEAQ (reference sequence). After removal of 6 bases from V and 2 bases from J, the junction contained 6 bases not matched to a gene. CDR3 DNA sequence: TGTGCCAGCAGGGAGACTAGCGTCACCTACGAGCAGTACTTC. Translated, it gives CASRETSVTYEQYF.

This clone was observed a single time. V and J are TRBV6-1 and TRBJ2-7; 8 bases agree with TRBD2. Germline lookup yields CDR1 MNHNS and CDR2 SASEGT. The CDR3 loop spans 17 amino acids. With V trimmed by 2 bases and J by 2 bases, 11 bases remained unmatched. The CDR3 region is CASSEWSAGVFPYEQYF. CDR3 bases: TGTGCCAGCAGTGAATGGTCAGCGGGAGTTTTTCCCTACGAGCAGTACTTC.

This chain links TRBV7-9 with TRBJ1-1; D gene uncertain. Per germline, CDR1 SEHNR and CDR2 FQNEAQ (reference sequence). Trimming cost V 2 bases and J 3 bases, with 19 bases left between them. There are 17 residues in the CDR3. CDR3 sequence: CASSLMQYSTRDTEAFF. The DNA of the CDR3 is TGTGCCAGCAGCTTAATGCAGTACTCAACCAGAGACACTGAAGCTTTCTTT.

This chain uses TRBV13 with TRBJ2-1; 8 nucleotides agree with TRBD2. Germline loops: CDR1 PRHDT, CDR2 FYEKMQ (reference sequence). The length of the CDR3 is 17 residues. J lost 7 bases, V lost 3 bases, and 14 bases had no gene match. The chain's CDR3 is CASSFRPGASGLNEQFF. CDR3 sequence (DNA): TGTGCCAGCAGCTTTCGCCCCGGGGCTAGCGGGTTGAATGAGCAGTTCTTC. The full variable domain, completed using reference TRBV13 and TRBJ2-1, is AAGVIQSPRHLIKEKRETATLKCYPIPRHDTVYWYQQGPGQDPQFLISFYEKMQSDKGSIPDRFSAQQFSDYHSELNMSSLELGDSALYFCASSFRPGASGLNEQFFGPGTRLTVL.

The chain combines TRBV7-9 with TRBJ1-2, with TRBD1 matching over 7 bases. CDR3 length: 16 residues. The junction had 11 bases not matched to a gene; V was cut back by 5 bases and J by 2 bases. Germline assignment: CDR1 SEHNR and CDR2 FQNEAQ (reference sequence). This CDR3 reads CASSPQRTGINYGYTF. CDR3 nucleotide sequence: TGTGCCAGCAGCCCCCAGCGGACAGGAATAAACTATGGCTACACCTTC.

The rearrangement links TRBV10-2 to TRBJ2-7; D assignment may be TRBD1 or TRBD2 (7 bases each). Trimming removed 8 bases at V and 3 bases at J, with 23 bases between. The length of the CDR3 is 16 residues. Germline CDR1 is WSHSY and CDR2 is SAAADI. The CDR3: CASRLQGGEAVYEQYF. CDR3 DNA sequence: TGCGCCAGCCGACTTCAGGGGGGGGAGGCGGTCTACGAGCAGTACTTC.

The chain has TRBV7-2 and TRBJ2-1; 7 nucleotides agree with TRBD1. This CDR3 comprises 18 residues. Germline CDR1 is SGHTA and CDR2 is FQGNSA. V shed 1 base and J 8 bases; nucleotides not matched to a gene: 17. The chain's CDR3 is CASSLVRPRVRGHDEQFF. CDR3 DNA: TGTGCCAGCAGCTTAGTGAGGCCGCGGGTAAGGGGGCACGATGAGCAGTTCTTC.

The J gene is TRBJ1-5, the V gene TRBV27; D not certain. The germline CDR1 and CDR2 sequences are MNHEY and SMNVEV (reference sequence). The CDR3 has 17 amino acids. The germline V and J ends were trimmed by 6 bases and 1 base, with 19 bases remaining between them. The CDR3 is CASRRLAPGLSNQPQHF. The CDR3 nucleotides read TGTGCCAGCAGACGACTAGCTCCGGGCCTAAGCAATCAGCCCCAGCATTTT.

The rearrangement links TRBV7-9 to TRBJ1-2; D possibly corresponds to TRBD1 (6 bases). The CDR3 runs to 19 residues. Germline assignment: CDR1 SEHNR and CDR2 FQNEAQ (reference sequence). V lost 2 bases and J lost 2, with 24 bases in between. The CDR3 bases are TGTGCCAGCAGCTTAACCCTTCTCTCAGGACAGCCCCCGAACTATGGCTACACCTTC. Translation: CASSLTLLSGQPPNYGYTF.

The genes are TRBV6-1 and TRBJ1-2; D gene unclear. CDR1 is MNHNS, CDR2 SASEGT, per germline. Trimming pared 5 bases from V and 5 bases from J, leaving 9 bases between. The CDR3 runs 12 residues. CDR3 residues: CASSRGGYGYTF. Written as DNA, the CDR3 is TGTGCCAGCAGTCGTGGAGGATATGGCTACACCTTC.

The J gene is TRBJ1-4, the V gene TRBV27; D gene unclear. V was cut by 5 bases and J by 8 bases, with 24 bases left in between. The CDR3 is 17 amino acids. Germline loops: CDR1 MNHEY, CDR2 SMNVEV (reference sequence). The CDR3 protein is CASSRWPQAQEGEKLFF. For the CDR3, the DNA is TGTGCCAGCAGTCGTTGGCCCCAGGCTCAGGAAGGGGAAAAACTGTTTTTT.

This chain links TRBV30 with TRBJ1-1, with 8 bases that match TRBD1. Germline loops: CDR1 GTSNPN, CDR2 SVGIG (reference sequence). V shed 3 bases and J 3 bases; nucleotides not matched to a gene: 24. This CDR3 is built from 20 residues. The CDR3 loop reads CAWSTGQGAKRKPKDTEAFF. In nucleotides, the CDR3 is TGTGCCTGGAGCACAGGGCAGGGGGCGAAGAGGAAGCCAAAAGACACTGAAGCTTTCTTT.

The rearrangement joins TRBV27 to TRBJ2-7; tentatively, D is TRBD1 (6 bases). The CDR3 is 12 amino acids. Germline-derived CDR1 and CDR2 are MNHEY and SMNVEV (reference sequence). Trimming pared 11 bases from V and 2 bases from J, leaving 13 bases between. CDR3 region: CAYRQDPYEQYF. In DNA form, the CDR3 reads TGTGCCTACCGACAGGACCCCTACGAGCAGTACTTC.

The CDR3 sequence: CASTLTGDNSPLHF. The CDR3 coding sequence is TGTGCCAGCACCCTGACGGGAGATAATTCACCCCTCCACTTT. This chain uses TRBV6-1 with TRBJ1-6; D unresolved. V lost 7 bases and J lost 5, with 12 bases in between. The CDR3 sequence is 14 residues long. CDR1 and CDR2 (germline): MNHNS, SASEGT.

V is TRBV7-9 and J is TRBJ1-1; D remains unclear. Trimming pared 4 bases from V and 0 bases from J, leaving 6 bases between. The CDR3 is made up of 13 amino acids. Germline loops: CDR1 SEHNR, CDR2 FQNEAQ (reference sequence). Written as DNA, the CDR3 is TGTGCCAGCAGCTCAGTCTTGAACACTGAAGCTTTCTTT. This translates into CASSSVLNTEAFF.

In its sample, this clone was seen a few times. The CDR3 spells CASSLTQPRELAKNIQYF. For the CDR3, the DNA is TGTGCCAGCAGTTTAACTCAACCAAGGGAGCTAGCCAAAAACATTCAGTACTTC. The chain joins TRBV28 to TRBJ2-4, with a possible D match to TRBD2 (5 bases). CDR3 length: 18 residues. Germline V lookup: CDR1 MDHEN, CDR2 SYDVKM. The germline V and J ends were trimmed by 2 bases and 0 bases, with 17 bases remaining between them.

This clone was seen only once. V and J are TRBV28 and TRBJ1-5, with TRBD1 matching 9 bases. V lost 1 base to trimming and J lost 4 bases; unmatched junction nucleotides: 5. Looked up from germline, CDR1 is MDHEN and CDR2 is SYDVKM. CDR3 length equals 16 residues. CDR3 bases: TGTGCCAGCAGTTTATTTGGGGACAGGGTTAATCAGCCCCAGCATTTT. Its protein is CASSLFGDRVNQPQHF. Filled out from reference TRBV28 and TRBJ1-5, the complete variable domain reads DVKVTQSSRYLVKRTGEKVFLECVQDMDHENMFWYRQDPGLGLRLIYFSYDVKMKEKGDIPEGYSVSREKKERFSLILESASTNQTSMYLCASSLFGDRVNQPQHFGDGTRLSIL.